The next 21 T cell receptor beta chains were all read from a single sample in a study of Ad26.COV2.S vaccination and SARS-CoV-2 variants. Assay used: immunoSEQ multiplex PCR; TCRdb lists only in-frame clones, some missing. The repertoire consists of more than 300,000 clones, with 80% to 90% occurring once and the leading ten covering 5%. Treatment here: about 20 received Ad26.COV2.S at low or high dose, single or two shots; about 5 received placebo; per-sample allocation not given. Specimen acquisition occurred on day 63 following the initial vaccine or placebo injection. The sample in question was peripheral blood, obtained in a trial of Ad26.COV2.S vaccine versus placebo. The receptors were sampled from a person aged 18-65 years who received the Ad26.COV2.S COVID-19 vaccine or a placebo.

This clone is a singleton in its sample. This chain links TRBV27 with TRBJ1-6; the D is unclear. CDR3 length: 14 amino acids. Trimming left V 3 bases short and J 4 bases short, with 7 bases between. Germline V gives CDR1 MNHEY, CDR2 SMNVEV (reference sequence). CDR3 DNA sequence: TGTGCCAGCAGTTTTGAACAGTATAATTCACCCCTCCACTTT. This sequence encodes CASSFEQYNSPLHF.

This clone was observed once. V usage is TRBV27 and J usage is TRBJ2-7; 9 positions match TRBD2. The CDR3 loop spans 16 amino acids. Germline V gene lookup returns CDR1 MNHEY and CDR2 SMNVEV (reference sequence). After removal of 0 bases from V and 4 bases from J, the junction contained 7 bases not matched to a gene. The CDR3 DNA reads TGTGCCAGCAGTTTATCGGCGGCGGGAGGGCGATACGAGCAGTACTTC. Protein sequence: CASSLSAAGGRYEQYF.

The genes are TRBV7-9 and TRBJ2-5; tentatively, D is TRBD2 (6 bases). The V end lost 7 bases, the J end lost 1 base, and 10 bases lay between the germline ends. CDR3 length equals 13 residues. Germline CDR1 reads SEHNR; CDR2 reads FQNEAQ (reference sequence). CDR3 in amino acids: CASKSGSQETQYF. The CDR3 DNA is TGTGCCAGCAAATCCGGGAGCCAAGAGACCCAGTACTTC.

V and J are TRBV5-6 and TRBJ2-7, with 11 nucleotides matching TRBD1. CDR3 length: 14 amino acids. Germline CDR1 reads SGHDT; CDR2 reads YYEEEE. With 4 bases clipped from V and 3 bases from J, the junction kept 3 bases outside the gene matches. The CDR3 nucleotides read TGTGCCAGCAGCCCCGGGACAGGGGGCTACGAGCAGTACTTC. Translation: CASSPGTGGYEQYF.

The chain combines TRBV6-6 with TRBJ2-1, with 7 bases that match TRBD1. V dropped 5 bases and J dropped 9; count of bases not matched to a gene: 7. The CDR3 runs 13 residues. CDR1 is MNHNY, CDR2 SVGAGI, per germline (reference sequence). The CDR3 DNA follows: TGTGCCAGCAGTACAGGGGAAGGGGGTGAGCAGTTCTTC. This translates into CASSTGEGGEQFF.

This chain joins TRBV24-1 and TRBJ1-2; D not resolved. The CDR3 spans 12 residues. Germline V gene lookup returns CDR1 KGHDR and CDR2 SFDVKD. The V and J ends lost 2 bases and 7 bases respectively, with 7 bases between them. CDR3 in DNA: TGTGCCACCAGTGATTCTCGCGGTGGCTACACCTTC. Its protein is CATSDSRGGYTF.

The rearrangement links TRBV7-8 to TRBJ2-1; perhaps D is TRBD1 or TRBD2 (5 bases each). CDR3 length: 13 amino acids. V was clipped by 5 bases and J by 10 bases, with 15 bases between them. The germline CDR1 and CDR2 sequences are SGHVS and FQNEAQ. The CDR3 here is CASSLGEGNEQFF. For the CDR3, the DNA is TGTGCCAGCAGCCTGGGGGAAGGGAACGAGCAGTTCTTC.

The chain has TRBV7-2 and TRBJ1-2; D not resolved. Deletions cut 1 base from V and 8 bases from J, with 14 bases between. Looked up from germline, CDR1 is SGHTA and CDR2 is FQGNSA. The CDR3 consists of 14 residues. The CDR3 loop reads CASSLVGLTRGYTF. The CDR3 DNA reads TGTGCCAGCAGCTTAGTGGGTTTGACACGCGGCTACACCTTC.

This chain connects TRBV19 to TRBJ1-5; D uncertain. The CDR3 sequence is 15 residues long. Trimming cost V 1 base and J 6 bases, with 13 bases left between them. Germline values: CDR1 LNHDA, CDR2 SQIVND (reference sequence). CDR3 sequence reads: CASSIGAGATQPQHF. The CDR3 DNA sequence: TGTGCCAGTAGTATAGGGGCAGGAGCTACTCAGCCCCAGCATTTT.

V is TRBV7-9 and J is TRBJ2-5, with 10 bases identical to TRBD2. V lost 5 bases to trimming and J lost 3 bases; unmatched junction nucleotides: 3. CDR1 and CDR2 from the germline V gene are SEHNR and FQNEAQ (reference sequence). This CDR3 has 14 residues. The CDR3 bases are TGTGCCAGCAGCCCCGGACTAGCGGAAGAGACCCAGTACTTC. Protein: CASSPGLAEETQYF.

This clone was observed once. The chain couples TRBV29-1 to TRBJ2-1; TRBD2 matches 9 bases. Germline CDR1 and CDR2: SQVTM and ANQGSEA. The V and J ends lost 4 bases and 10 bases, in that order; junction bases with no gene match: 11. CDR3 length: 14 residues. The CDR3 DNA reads TGCAGCGTTGTCCGAGCGGGAGGCGTTCGGGAGCAGTTCTTC. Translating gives CSVVRAGGVREQFF.

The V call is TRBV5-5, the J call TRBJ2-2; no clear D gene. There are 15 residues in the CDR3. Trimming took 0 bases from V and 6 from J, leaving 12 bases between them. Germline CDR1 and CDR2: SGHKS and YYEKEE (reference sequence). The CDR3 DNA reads TGTGCCAGCAGCTTGGAAACCCAGGTGTCCGGGGAGCTGTTTTTT. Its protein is CASSLETQVSGELFF.

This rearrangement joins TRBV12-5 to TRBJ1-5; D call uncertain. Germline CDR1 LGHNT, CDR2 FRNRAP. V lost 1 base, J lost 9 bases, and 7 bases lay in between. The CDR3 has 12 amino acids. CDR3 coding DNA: TGTGCTAGTGGTTTGGCCCCAGGGCCCCAGCATTTT. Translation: CASGLAPGPQHF.

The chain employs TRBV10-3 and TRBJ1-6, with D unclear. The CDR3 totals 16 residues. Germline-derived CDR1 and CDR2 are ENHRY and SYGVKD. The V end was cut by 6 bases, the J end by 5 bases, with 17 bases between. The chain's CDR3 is CAIRDDIGSNNSPLHF. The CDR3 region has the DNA TGTGCCATCAGGGACGACATCGGGTCAAATAATTCACCCCTCCACTTT.

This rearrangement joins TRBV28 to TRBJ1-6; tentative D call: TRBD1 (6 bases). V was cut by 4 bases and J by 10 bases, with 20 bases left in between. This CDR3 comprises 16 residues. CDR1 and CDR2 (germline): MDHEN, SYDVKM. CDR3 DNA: TGTGCCAGCAGTTCCCCCCACTTTTGGAGGGGGTCACCCCTCCACTTT. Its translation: CASSSPHFWRGSPLHF.

The DNA of the CDR3 is TGTGCCAGCAGTTGGAATCACGACAGGTTTTATAGCAATCAGCCCCAGCATTTT. Amino acids: CASSWNHDRFYSNQPQHF. The chain combines TRBV6-2 or TRBV6-3 with TRBJ1-5; D possibly corresponds to TRBD1 (6 bases). Germline V lookup: CDR1 MNHEY, CDR2 SVGEGT. This CDR3 spans 18 amino acids. V was cut by 4 bases and J by 0 bases, with 19 bases left in between.

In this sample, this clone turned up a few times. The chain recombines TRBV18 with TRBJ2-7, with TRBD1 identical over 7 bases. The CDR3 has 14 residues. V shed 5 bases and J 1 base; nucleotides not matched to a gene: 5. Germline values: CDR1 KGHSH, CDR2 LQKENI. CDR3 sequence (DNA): TGTGCCAGCTCAGACCGGGACAGTTCCTACGAGCAGTACTTC. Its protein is CASSDRDSSYEQYF.

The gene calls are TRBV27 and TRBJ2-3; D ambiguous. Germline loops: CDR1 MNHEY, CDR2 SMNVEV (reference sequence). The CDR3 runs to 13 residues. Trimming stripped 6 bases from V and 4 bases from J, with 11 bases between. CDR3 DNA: TGTGCCAGCAGCCCCATCGGGCCAGATACGCAGTATTTT. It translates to CASSPIGPDTQYF.

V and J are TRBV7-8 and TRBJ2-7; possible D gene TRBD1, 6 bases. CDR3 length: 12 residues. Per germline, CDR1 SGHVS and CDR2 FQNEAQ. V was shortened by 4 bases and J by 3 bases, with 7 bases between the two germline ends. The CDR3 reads CASSSQGYEQYF. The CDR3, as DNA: TGTGCCAGCAGCTCACAGGGCTACGAGCAGTACTTC.

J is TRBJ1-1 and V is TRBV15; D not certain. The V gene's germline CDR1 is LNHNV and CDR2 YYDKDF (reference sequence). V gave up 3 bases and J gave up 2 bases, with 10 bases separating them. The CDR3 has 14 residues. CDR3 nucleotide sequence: TGTGCCACCAGCAGTCAACGGGCTAACACTGAAGCTTTCTTT. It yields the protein CATSSQRANTEAFF.

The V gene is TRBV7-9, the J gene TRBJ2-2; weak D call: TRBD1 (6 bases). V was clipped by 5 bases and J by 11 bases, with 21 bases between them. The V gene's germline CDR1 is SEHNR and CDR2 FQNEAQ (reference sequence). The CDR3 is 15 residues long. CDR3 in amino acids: CASSLQRTEAQELFF. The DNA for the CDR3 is TGTGCCAGCAGCCTACAAAGGACAGAGGCCCAAGAGCTGTTTTTT.